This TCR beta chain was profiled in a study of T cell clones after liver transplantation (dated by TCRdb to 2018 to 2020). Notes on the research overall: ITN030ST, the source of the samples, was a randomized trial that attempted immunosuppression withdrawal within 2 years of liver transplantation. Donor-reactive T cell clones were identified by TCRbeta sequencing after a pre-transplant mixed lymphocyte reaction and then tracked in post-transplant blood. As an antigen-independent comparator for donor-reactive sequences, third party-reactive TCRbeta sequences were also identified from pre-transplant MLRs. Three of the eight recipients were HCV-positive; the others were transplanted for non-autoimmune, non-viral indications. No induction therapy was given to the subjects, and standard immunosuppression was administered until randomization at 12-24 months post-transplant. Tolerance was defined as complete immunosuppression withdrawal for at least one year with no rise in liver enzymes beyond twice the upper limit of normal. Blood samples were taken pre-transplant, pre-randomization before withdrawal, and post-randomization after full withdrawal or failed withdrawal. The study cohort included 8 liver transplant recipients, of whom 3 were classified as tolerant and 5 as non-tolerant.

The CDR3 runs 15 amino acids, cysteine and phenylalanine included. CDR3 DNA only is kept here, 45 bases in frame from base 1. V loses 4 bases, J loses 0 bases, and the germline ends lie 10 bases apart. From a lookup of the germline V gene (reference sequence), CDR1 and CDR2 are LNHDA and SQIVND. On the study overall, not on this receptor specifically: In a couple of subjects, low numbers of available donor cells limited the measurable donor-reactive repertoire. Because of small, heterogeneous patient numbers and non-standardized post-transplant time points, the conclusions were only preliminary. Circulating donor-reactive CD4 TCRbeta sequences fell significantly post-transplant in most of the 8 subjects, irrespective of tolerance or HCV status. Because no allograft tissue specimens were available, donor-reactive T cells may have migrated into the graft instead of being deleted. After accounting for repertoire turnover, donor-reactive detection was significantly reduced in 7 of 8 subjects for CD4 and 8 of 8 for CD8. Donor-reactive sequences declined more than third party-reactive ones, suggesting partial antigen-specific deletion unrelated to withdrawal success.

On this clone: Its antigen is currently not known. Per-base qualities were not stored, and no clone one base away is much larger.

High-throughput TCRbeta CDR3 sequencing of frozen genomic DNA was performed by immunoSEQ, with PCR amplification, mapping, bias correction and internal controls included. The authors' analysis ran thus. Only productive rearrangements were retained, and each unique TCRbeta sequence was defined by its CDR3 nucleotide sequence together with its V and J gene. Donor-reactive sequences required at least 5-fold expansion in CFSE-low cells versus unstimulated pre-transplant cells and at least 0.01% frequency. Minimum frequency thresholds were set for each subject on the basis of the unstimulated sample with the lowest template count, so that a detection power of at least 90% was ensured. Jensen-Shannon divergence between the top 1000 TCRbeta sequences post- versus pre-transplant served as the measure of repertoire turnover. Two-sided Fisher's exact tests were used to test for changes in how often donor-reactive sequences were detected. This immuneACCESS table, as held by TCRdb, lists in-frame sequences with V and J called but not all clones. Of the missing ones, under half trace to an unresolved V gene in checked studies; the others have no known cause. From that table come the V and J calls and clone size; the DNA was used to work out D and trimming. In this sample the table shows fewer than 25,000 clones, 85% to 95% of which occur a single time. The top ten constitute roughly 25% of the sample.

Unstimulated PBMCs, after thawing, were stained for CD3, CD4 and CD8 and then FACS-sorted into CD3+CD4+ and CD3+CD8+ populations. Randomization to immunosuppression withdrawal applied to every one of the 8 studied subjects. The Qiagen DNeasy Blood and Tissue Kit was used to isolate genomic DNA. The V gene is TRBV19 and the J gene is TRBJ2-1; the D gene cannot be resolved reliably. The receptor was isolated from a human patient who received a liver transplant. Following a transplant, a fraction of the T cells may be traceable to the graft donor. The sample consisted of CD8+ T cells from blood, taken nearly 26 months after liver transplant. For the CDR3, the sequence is CASSKSASSYNEQFF. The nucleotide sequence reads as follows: TGTGCCAGTAGTAAAAGCGCTAGCTCCTACAATGAGCAGTTCTTC. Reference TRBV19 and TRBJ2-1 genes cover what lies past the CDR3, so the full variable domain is DGGITQSPKYLFRKEGQNVTLSCEQNLNHDAMYWYRQDPGQGLRLIYYSQIVNDFQKGDIAEGYSVSREKKESFPLTVTSAQKNPTAFYLCASSKSASSYNEQFFGPGTRLTVL.